This TCR beta chain was sequenced during a study of neurological immune-mediated disorders. General study points: Neither clinical nor MRI features were associated with the multiple sclerosis repertoire cluster. HTLV-1-associated myelopathy had the most TCR clonal expansion, whereas multiple sclerosis had the least (lower than in healthy controls).

At least ten counts were recorded for this clonotype. Its specificity is not known. TCRdb reanalysed the 5' RACE reads using MiXCR and keeps one entry per CDR3 protein. The sample lists about 66,000 distinct CDR3 sequences; about 3.4% were seen once. Unsorted libraries were derived from 2 million PBMCs stored at -80 C. V was pared by 2 bases and J by 2 bases, with 22 bases between. CDR3 length equals 18 residues. CDR1 and CDR2 from the germline V gene are MNHEY and SMNVEV (reference sequence). The chain couples TRBV27 to TRBJ2-7, with D perhaps TRBD1 (5 bases). This receptor was taken from a man aged 35 to 55 with multiple sclerosis. The sequencing input was PBMCs. CDR3 amino acids: CASSLRGVGSGPPYEQYF. The CDR3 DNA sequence: TGTGCCAGCAGTTTACGTGGCGTCGGGTCAGGGCCTCCCTACGAGCAGTACTTC.